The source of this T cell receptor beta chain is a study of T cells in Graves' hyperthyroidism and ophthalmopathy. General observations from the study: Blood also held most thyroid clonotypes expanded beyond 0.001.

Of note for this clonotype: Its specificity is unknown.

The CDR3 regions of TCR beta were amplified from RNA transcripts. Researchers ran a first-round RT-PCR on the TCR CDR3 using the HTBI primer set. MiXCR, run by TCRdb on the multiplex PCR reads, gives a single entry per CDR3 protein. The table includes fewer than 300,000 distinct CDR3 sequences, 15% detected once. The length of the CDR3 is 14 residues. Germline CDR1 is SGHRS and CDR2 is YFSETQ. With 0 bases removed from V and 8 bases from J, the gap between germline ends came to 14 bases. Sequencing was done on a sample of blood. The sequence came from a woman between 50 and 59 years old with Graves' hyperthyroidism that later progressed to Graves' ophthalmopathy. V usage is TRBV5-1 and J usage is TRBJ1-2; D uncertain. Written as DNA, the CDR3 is TGCGCCAGCAGCTTGGCCGATTCCTTGAGCGGCTACACCTTC. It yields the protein CASSLADSLSGYTF.